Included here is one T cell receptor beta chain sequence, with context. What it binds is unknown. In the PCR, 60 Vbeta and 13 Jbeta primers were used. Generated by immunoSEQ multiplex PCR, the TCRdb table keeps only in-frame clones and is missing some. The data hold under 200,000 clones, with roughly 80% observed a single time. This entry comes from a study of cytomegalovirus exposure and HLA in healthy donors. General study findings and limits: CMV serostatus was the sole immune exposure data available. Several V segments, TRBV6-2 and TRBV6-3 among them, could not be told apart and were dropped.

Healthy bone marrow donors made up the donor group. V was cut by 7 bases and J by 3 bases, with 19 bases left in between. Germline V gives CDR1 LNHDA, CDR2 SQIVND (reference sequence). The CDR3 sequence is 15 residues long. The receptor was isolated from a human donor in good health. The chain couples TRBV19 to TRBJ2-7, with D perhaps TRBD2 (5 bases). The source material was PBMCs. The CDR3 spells CASTNRVGVGYEQYF. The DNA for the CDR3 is TGTGCCAGTACAAATAGGGTCGGGGTGGGCTACGAGCAGTACTTC. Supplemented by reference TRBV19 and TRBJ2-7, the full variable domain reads DGGITQSPKYLFRKEGQNVTLSCEQNLNHDAMYWYRQDPGQGLRLIYYSQIVNDFQKGDIAEGYSVSREKKESFPLTVTSAQKNPTAFYLCASTNRVGVGYEQYFGPGTRLTVT.